Listed here are 8 T cell receptor beta chains from one sample, sequenced in a study of shared clonotypes between healthy human individuals. Sequencing was performed with immunoSEQ multiplex PCR; in TCRdb, only in-frame clones are kept and a portion is missing. The data hold more than 550,000 clones, with over 60% observed a single time. Sequencing was done on a sample of memory CD4+ T cells sorted from blood. Described subset: CD45RA-negative fraction. These receptors were obtained from a woman between 25 and 40 years old in good health.

This clone occurred once. The V call is TRBV10-1, the J call TRBJ2-5; 8 positions agree with TRBD2. J gave up 7 bases and V 6 bases, and 4 bases lay outside the gene matches. This CDR3 region has 12 residues. Germline loops: CDR1 WNHNN, CDR2 SYGVQD (reference sequence). CDR3 loop: CASSDSGATQYF. The CDR3 nucleotides are TGCGCCAGCAGCGATAGCGGGGCGACCCAGTACTTC.

The chain links TRBV28 to TRBJ2-7, with 9 nucleotides matching TRBD1. The CDR3 has 15 amino acids. Trimming took 1 base from V and 5 from J; bases not matched to a gene: 6. Germline CDR1 MDHEN, CDR2 SYDVKM. The CDR3 is CASSLSGTGPDEQYF. In nucleotides, the CDR3 is TGTGCCAGCAGTTTATCTGGGACAGGGCCAGACGAGCAGTACTTC.

V is TRBV7-9 and J is TRBJ2-1, with D perhaps TRBD2 (6 bases). Germline V gives CDR1 SEHNR, CDR2 FQNEAQ (reference sequence). The CDR3 is 16 amino acids. The germline V and J ends were trimmed by 3 bases and 0 bases, with 12 bases remaining between them. CDR3 protein: CASSFLVGGSYNEQFF. The CDR3 DNA reads as TGTGCCAGCAGCTTCCTGGTGGGAGGCTCCTACAATGAGCAGTTCTTC.

This clone was seen repeatedly, ten times or more. The rearrangement links TRBV30 to TRBJ2-1, with D possibly being TRBD1 or TRBD2 (6 bases each). CDR3 length: 15 residues. Germline V gene lookup returns CDR1 GTSNPN and CDR2 SVGIG (reference sequence). Trimming pared 8 bases from V and 8 bases from J, leaving 25 bases between. The CDR3 coding sequence is TGTGCCAGGAACGTCCGGGGGCCCCTGGGCCATGAGCAGTTCTTC. It yields the protein CARNVRGPLGHEQFF.

The chain joins TRBV19 to TRBJ1-1, with a possible D match to TRBD1 (5 bases). This CDR3 has 17 residues. V was shortened by 3 bases and J by 3 bases, with 20 bases between the two germline ends. CDR1 and CDR2 from the germline V gene are LNHDA and SQIVND (reference sequence). The CDR3 sequence: CASSISARRRGHTEAFF. The DNA of the CDR3 is TGTGCCAGTAGTATCTCGGCCCGGAGAAGGGGCCACACTGAAGCTTTCTTT.

The rearrangement joins TRBV18 to TRBJ1-1; no definite D call. The V gene's germline CDR1 is KGHSH and CDR2 LQKENI. V was shortened by 4 bases and J by 1 base, with 10 bases between the two germline ends. This CDR3 contains 14 residues. The CDR3 nucleotides are TGTGCCAGCTCACTGGCAGATTCGAACACTGAAGCTTTCTTT. Translating it yields CASSLADSNTEAFF.

This clone was observed a handful of times. The gene calls are TRBV19 and TRBJ2-7, with 7 bases matching TRBD2. J gave up 7 bases and V 2 bases, and 5 bases lay outside the gene matches. CDR3 size: 13 residues. Germline CDR1 and CDR2: LNHDA and SQIVND (reference sequence). In nucleotides, the CDR3 is TGTGCCAGTAGTATAAGCGGGGTTGGGGAGCAGTACTTC. Translation gives CASSISGVGEQYF.

This chain links TRBV2 with TRBJ2-5, with D hard to call. Trimming took 3 bases from V and 2 from J, leaving 7 bases between them. The germline CDR1 and CDR2 sequences are SNHLY and FYNNEI. CDR3 size: 13 residues. CDR3 sequence: CASSELNQETQYF. The CDR3 coding sequence is TGTGCCAGCAGTGAGTTGAATCAAGAGACCCAGTACTTC. Full variable domain (outside the CDR3, taken from reference TRBV2 and TRBJ2-5): EPEVTQTPSHQVTQMGQEVILRCVPISNHLYFYWYRQILGQKVEFLVSFYNNEISEKSEIFDDQFSVERPDGSNFTLKIRSTKLEDSAMYFCASSELNQETQYFGPGTRLLVL.